This T cell receptor beta chain was captured in a study of T cell responses to AZD1222 COVID-19 vaccine. Some clones are missing from TCRdb's copy, which holds only in-frame ones; the method was immunoSEQ multiplex PCR. The table has 90,000 to 150,000 clones, more than 80% seen once. Germline lookup yields CDR1 SEHNR and CDR2 FQNEAQ (reference sequence). This CDR3 is 12 amino acids long. V was pared by 1 base and J by 7 bases, with 5 bases between. Whole-study results and caveats: Clonal diversity may have been underestimated in mostly white British donors. Unmutated variant regions are reportedly targeted by nearly half of spike-specific TCRs. Repertoires were collected only later (after the peak T cell response had occurred). Of the AZD1222 recipients, only 5 or 6 were seropositive at baseline.

A word on this clone: What it binds is not known.

The material was peripheral blood, obtained 28 days after the second dose of the MenACWY control vaccine. The chain recombines TRBV7-9 with TRBJ1-5; D ambiguous. This sequence originates from an adult who received the MenACWY meningococcal vaccine as a control. The CDR3 loop is CASSLGLQPQHF. Here the CDR3 DNA reads TGTGCCAGCAGCTTAGGTCTGCAGCCCCAGCATTTT.